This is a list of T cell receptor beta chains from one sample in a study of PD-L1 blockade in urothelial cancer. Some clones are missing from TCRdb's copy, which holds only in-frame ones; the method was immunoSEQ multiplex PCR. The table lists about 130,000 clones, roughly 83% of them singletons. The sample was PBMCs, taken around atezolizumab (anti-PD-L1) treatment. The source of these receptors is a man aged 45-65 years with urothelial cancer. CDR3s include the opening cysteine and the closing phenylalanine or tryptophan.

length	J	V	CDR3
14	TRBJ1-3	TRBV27	CASRPGDRGNTIYF
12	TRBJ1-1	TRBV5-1	CASSLVPTEAFF
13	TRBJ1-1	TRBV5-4	CASTRLQGNEAFF
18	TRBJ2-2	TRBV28	CASSRPGLAGGGAGELFF
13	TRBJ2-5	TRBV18	CASSALAWETQYF
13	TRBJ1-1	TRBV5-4	CASSFYLNTEAFF
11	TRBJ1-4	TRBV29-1	CSVGTEEKLFF
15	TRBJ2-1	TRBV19	CASSMGQGVHNEQFF
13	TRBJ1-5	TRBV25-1	CASSPGGLQPQHF
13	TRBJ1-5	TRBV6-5	CASSTVSNQPQHF
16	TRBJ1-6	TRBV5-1	CASSFGDRGLNSPLHF
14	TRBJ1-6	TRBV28	CASRGTVYNSPLHF
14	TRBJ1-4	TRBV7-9	CASSERTAGEKLFF
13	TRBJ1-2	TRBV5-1	CASRGTTGLGYTF
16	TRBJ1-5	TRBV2	CASSVGVGQGTQPQHF